A single sample is the source of the 18 T cell receptor beta chains below, sequenced in a study of tumor and adjacent non-tumor tissue in lung cancer. The library came from three nested PCR rounds adapted from ARM-PCR protocols. TCRdb passed the multiplex PCR reads through MiXCR, listing each CDR3 protein once. Of over 110,000 distinct CDR3 sequences listed, about 71% were seen once; the top ten hold 15% to 20%. No cell sorting was done before RNA was extracted from the tissue. Sequences were obtained from lung tumor tissue. These receptor sequences come from a man in his sixties with small cell lung cancer.

This clonotype was detected only a few times. The junction differs from germline at one of its ends, possibly a read error. The chain is built from TRBV6-2 or TRBV6-3 and TRBJ1-1; D gene ambiguous. The CDR3 is 15 residues long. From germline, CDR1 is MNHEY and CDR2 SVGEGT. CDR3 in amino acids: CVSLLGPICNTEAFF. In DNA form, the CDR3 reads TGTGTCAGCCTATTGGGCCCGATATGTAACACTGAAGCTTTCTTT.

As regards this clonotype: The junction and the germline gene differ at one end; a read error may be behind it. This sequence joins TRBV20-1 and TRBJ2-3, with D possibly matching TRBD1 (6 bases). The CDR3 spans 14 residues. Per germline, CDR1 DFQATT and CDR2 SNEGSKA (reference sequence). The CDR3 coding sequence is TGCAGTGCTACCCCGGACAGTGGGTTGGATATGCAGTATTTT. Translating gives CSATPDSGLDMQYF.

The rearrangement links TRBV11-2 to TRBJ2-7; D may be TRBD2 (5 bases). This CDR3 is 14 amino acids long. Between the trimmed V and J ends, which lost 0 bases and 11 bases, there was a span of 17 bases. CDR1 and CDR2 from the germline V gene are SGHAT and FQNNGV. In DNA, the CDR3 is TGTGCCAGCAGCTTAGATCGGGGAGTCTACGCGGAGTACGTC. Its translation: CASSLDRGVYAEYV.

For this clonotype: At one boundary the junction diverges from the germline segment, which might be a read error. This chain uses TRBV4-1 with TRBJ1-2; 7 bases are a match to TRBD1. The germline V gene has CDR1 MGHRA and CDR2 YSYEKL. The CDR3 totals 16 residues. The CDR3 is CPSSQDEGAPWYGYTF. As DNA, the CDR3 is TGCCCCAGCAGCCAAGATGAGGGGGCGCCCTGGTATGGCTACACCTTC.

Of note for this clonotype: Germline is not matched at one junction end, which may reflect a read error. CDR3 DNA: TGTGCTAGTGGTTTGCCTCCTCGACAGGGGGGTACCGAGGAGCTGTTTTTT. Translated, it gives CASGLPPRQGGTEELFF. The chain uses TRBV12-5 and TRBJ2-2, with 9 bases identical to TRBD1. CDR3 size: 17 residues. From germline, CDR1 is LGHNT and CDR2 FRNRAP.

This clonotype was found a few times. The chain links TRBV4-1 to TRBJ2-7; D might be TRBD1 (6 bases). Trimming shortened V by 1 base and J by 0 bases, and 16 bases separated the two germline ends. There are 17 residues in the CDR3. Germline V gene sequence: CDR1 MGHRA, CDR2 YSYEKL. This CDR3 reads CASSQAPGQTNSYEQYV. The CDR3 DNA sequence: TGCGCCAGCAGCCAAGCCCCTGGACAGACTAACTCCTACGAGCAGTACGTC.

On this clonotype: A single base separates this from a much larger clone, so it may be a read error. V usage is TRBV5-4 and J usage is TRBJ2-2; tentative D call: TRBD1 (5 bases). The germline gives CDR1 SGHNT, CDR2 YYREEE (reference sequence). The CDR3 covers 15 residues. V was clipped by 4 bases and J by 9 bases, with 19 bases between them. DNA of the CDR3: TGTGCCAGCAGCGACAGCTCTAGAAGTACCTGGGAGCTGTTTTTT. Protein: CASSDSSRSTWELFF.

Note on this clonotype: Relative to the germline gene, one junction end is altered; a read error may explain this. CDR3 amino acids: CASNLGPGTDTQYF. Here the CDR3 DNA reads TGCGCCAGCAACTTGGGACCCGGGACGGATACGCAGTATTTT. The chain employs TRBV5-1 and TRBJ2-3; D is tentatively TRBD1 or TRBD2 (5 bases each). The CDR3 consists of 14 residues. CDR1 and CDR2 from the germline V gene are SGHRS and YFSETQ. The full variable domain, in which reference TRBV5-1 and TRBJ2-3 provide the parts outside the CDR3, is KAGVTQTPRYLIKTRGQQVTLSCSPISGHRSVSWYQQTPGQGLQFLFEYFSETQRNKGNFPGRFSGRQFSNSRSEMNVSTLELGDSALYLCASNLGPGTDTQYFGPGTRLTVL.

V usage is TRBV20-1 and J usage is TRBJ2-7; maybe TRBD2 (6 bases). Germline-derived CDR1 and CDR2 are DFQATT and SNEGSKA (reference sequence). V lost 6 bases and J lost 5, with 20 bases in between. The CDR3 length is 14 residues. CDR3 amino acids: CSANLEGRSHEQYV. The CDR3 DNA reads as TGCAGTGCCAATCTGGAGGGCCGGTCTCACGAGCAGTACGTC.

This clonotype appeared a single time. This chain connects TRBV7-9 to TRBJ2-2; D uncertain. The CDR3 is 12 residues long. Per the germline V gene, CDR1 is SEHNR and CDR2 is FQNEAQ (reference sequence). CDR3 in amino acids: CGSSPQPGELFF. For the CDR3, the DNA is TGTGGAAGCAGCCCGCAGCCGGGGGAGCTGTTTTTT.

This sequence joins TRBV20-1 and TRBJ2-1; 14 bases line up with TRBD2. The germline CDR1 and CDR2 sequences are DFQATT and SNEGSKA (reference sequence). The CDR3 runs 19 residues. With V trimmed by 2 bases and J by 13 bases, 22 bases remained unmatched. CDR3 protein: CSARTPKSGLAGGPETQFF. The DNA of the CDR3 is TGCAGTGCTAGAACTCCCAAGTCTGGACTAGCGGGAGGCCCGGAGACCCAGTTCTTC.

As to this clonotype: A read error may produce the germline difference seen at one junction end. The CDR3 protein is CVSSPLRGISYGQYF. The CDR3 DNA sequence: TGTGTCAGCAGCCCATTACGGGGGATCTCCTACGGGCAGTACTTC. The chain recombines TRBV5-5 with TRBJ2-7; D is perhaps TRBD2 (6 bases). The germline gives CDR1 SGHKS, CDR2 YYEKEE (reference sequence). There are 15 residues in the CDR3.

This clonotype was counted only a few times. A read error may be the cause here, since a much bigger clone is one base away. V and J are TRBV4-1 and TRBJ1-1; a weak D match, TRBD1 (6 bases). CDR1 and CDR2 from the germline V gene are MGHRA and YSYEKL. The CDR3 consists of 16 residues. Here the CDR3 DNA reads TGCACCAGCAGCCAAGATCTCTACAGGGTCGGCACTGAAGCTTTCTTT. Translated, it gives CTSSQDLYRVGTEAFF.

As regards this clonotype: Germline is not matched at one junction end, which may reflect a read error. The chain combines TRBV29-1 with TRBJ2-7, with D unresolved. The germline V gene encodes CDR1 SQVTM and CDR2 ANQGSEA. The CDR3 is 13 amino acids. The CDR3 loop is CNVVSGISYEQYF. The CDR3 coding sequence is TGCAACGTTGTATCTGGGATCTCCTACGAGCAGTATTTC.

Regarding this clonotype: One junction end disagrees with the germline gene, perhaps due to a read error. The J gene is TRBJ2-5, the V gene TRBV28; D is possibly TRBD2 (6 bases). CDR3 length equals 14 residues. CDR1 and CDR2 from the germline V gene are MDHEN and SYDVKM. CDR3 loop: CAGSPGLRQETQYF. In DNA form, the CDR3 reads TGTGCCGGCAGCCCGGGACTTCGCCAAGAGACCCAGTACTTC.

As concerns this clonotype: A much larger clone is a single base away; this may be a read error. CDR3: CSARDEVHNEQFF. The CDR3 DNA sequence: TGCAGTGCTAGAGATGAAGTCCACAATGAGCAGTTCTTC. The chain is built from TRBV20-1 and TRBJ2-1; D ambiguous. Germline V CDR1 and CDR2: DFQATT, SNEGSKA (reference sequence). This CDR3 spans 13 amino acids. Trimming shortened V by 0 bases and J by 5 bases, and 8 bases separated the two germline ends.

This clonotype was picked up one time. The junction departs from the called germline gene at one end, perhaps through a read error. The chain joins TRBV11-2 to TRBJ2-1; 11 nucleotides match TRBD2. The CDR3 spans 15 residues. Germline CDR1 reads SGHAT; CDR2 reads FQNNGV. The CDR3 loop is CASNLGKTSGNEQFF. DNA for the CDR3: TGTGCCAGCAACTTAGGTAAGACTAGCGGGAACGAGCAGTTCTTC. Full variable domain (missing parts from reference TRBV11-2 and TRBJ2-1): EAGVAQSPRYKIIEKRQSVAFWCNPISGHATLYWYQQILGQGPKLLIQFQNNGVVDDSQLPKDRFSAERLKGVDSTLKIQPAKLEDSAVYLCASNLGKTSGNEQFFGPGTRLTVL.

Regarding this clonotype: This is likely a read error, given that the CDR3 carries no conserved phenylalanine or tryptophan at its end. The gene calls are TRBV11-2 and TRBJ2-7; D might be TRBD2 (6 bases). The CDR3 length is 15 residues. Trimming stripped 6 bases from V and 0 bases from J, with 15 bases between. CDR1 and CDR2 from the germline V gene are SGHAT and FQNNGV. In DNA, the CDR3 is TGTGCCAGCAGTATAGCTTCTAGCGACTCCTACGAGCAGTACATC. Translated: CASSIASSDSYEQYI.